The 29 T cell receptor beta chains below all came from one sample that was sequenced in a study of T cells in Graves' hyperthyroidism and ophthalmopathy. Researchers took RNA transcripts and amplified the TCR beta CDR3 regions from them. Initially, a first-round RT-PCR of the TCR CDR3 employed the HTBI primer set. Using its own MiXCR run on the multiplex PCR reads, TCRdb lists one record per CDR3 protein. The data hold about 840,000 distinct CDR3 sequences, with around 39% observed a single time. Sequencing was carried out using blood. The receptors here all came from a man aged 18-30 years with Graves' hyperthyroidism.

The chain employs TRBV24-1 and TRBJ2-2, with D maybe TRBD2 (5 bases). Trimming pared 5 bases from V and 5 bases from J, leaving 14 bases between. Germline V gives CDR1 KGHDR, CDR2 SFDVKD. This CDR3 is 15 amino acids long. The CDR3 reads CATSAPLAGTGELFF. CDR3 bases: TGTGCCACCAGTGCCCCCCTAGCTGGGACCGGGGAGCTGTTTTTT.

This clonotype was counted a few times. The chain has TRBV5-4 and TRBJ1-1, with unresolved D. The germline V and J ends were trimmed by 1 base and 4 bases, with 8 bases remaining between them. Germline CDR1 SGHNT, CDR2 YYREEE (reference sequence). The CDR3 has 13 residues. The CDR3 region has the DNA TGTGCCAGCAGCTTGTTCCTGGGCACTGAAGCTTTCTTT. Residues: CASSLFLGTEAFF.

The table lists this clonotype with a few counts. J is TRBJ2-7 and V is TRBV7-2; D is possibly TRBD1 (5 bases). Trimming shortened V by 8 bases and J by 5 bases, and 16 bases separated the two germline ends. The CDR3 length is 13 residues. Germline CDR1 SGHTA, CDR2 FQGNSA. CDR3 protein: CASSPGHSNEQYF. The CDR3 DNA follows: TGTGCCAGCTCTCCTGGACATTCGAACGAGCAGTACTTC.

With respect to this clonotype: Given a much more abundant clone one base away, this may be a read error. V gene TRBV7-2 combines with J gene TRBJ2-5; D gene unclear. V lost 5 bases and J 5 bases, leaving 15 bases between the germline ends. The CDR3 is made up of 14 amino acids. From germline, CDR1 is SGHTA and CDR2 FQGNSA. In DNA form, the CDR3 reads TGTGCCAGCAGCCCAGCGACATACCTTGAGACCCAGTACTTC. Translated: CASSPATYLETQYF.

The rearrangement links TRBV20-1 to TRBJ1-1; D unresolved. This CDR3 comprises 13 residues. Per germline, CDR1 DFQATT and CDR2 SNEGSKA (reference sequence). The V gene lost 1 base and the J gene lost 3 bases, with 9 bases spanning the gap. The CDR3 region is CSARAPLDTEAFF. DNA of the CDR3: TGCAGTGCTAGAGCCCCATTGGACACTGAAGCTTTCTTT.

Comment on this clonotype: A read error likely explains this, since a far larger clone differs by one base. The V call is TRBV19, the J call TRBJ1-1, with D possibly TRBD1 on 6 matching bases. Germline V gene data show CDR1 as LNHDA and CDR2 as SQIVND (reference sequence). The ends were cut back, 5 bases at V and 4 bases at J, with 11 bases in the middle. This CDR3 region has 13 residues. The chain's CDR3 is CASSGAGATEAFF. CDR3 in DNA: TGTGCCAGTAGTGGGGCAGGGGCCACTGAAGCTTTCTTT.

The genes are TRBV4-1 and TRBJ2-5; the D gene is possibly TRBD1 (6 bases). CDR3 size: 15 residues. V lost 2 bases to trimming and J lost 6 bases, with 16 bases between them. CDR1 is MGHRA, CDR2 YSYEKL, per germline. The CDR3 loop reads CASSQPTGGGKTQYF. DNA of the CDR3: TGCGCCAGCAGCCAACCGACAGGAGGTGGAAAGACCCAGTACTTC.

This clonotype was counted many times. V usage is TRBV11-2 and J usage is TRBJ1-6, with TRBD1 identical over 10 bases. V was pared by 6 bases and J by 9 bases, with 5 bases of the junction left unmatched. Germline-derived CDR1 and CDR2 are SGHAT and FQNNGV. This CDR3 is 14 amino acids long. The CDR3 reads CASSGDRGTSPLHF. In nucleotides, the CDR3 is TGTGCCAGCAGTGGGGACAGGGGAACTTCACCCCTCCACTTT.

The CDR3 is CASSVTGEAFF. Here the CDR3 DNA reads TGTGCCAGCAGCGTTACCGGGGAAGCTTTCTTT. V gene TRBV7-8 combines with J gene TRBJ1-1; D gene ambiguous. Germline V gene data show CDR1 as SGHVS and CDR2 as FQNEAQ. Trimming shortened V by 5 bases and J by 8 bases, and 9 bases separated the two germline ends. The CDR3 sequence is 11 residues long.

The rearrangement joins TRBV6-4 to TRBJ1-1; the D is unclear. Trimming removed 3 bases at V and 11 bases at J, with 16 bases between. The CDR3 is 13 amino acids. Germline values: CDR1 MRHNA, CDR2 SNTAGT. The CDR3 here is CASSETRQGEAFF. DNA for the CDR3: TGTGCCAGCAGTGAGACACGACAAGGAGAGGCTTTCTTT.

In DNA, the CDR3 is TGTGCCAGCAGTTACTCGGTCGGGGGGGCTACGCATTTT. The encoded protein is CASSYSVGGATHF. V gene TRBV6-5 combines with J gene TRBJ1-5; maybe TRBD1 (6 bases). Germline V gives CDR1 MNHEY, CDR2 SVGAGI. The V end was cut by 0 bases, the J end by 15 bases, with 15 bases between. The CDR3 covers 13 residues.

The V and J genes are TRBV6-5 and TRBJ2-7; 8 bases are shared with TRBD1. Germline CDR1 reads MNHEY; CDR2 reads SVGAGI. The J segment lost 6 bases and the V segment lost 2 bases, leaving 12 bases of the junction unmatched. The CDR3 consists of 16 residues. Here the CDR3 reads CASSYAHDRGIGEQYF. The CDR3 nucleotides read TGTGCCAGCAGTTACGCACACGACAGGGGCATTGGCGAGCAGTACTTC.

This clonotype has just a few counts. The rearrangement uses TRBV2 and TRBJ1-4; 8 bases are shared with TRBD1. From germline, CDR1 is SNHLY and CDR2 FYNNEI. CDR3 length: 17 amino acids. V shed 2 bases and J 2 bases; nucleotides not matched to a gene: 7. This CDR3 reads CASSETGGYDTNEKLFF. CDR3 sequence (DNA): TGTGCCAGCAGTGAAACAGGGGGTTATGATACTAATGAAAAACTGTTTTTT.

The chain couples TRBV7-2 to TRBJ1-5; TRBD1 agrees at 7 bases. The CDR3 has 17 residues. From germline, CDR1 is SGHTA and CDR2 FQGNSA. The J segment lost 4 bases and the V segment lost 7 bases, leaving 16 bases of the junction unmatched. The CDR3 nucleotides read TGTGCCAGCATCCTCCTGACAGGGACAGTCGTAAATCAGCCCCAGCATTTT. It yields the protein CASILLTGTVVNQPQHF.

The chain couples TRBV7-6 to TRBJ2-7; D may match TRBD1 or TRBD2 (6 bases each). The V gene's germline CDR1 is SGHVS and CDR2 FNYEAQ. The CDR3 spans 13 residues. Trimming removed 4 bases from V and 10 bases from J, with 17 bases in between. CDR3 nucleotides: TGTGCCAGCAGCTCGGGGGCACGGCAGCCCCAGTACTTC. It translates to CASSSGARQPQYF.

The chain combines TRBV12-5 with TRBJ1-1; D possibly corresponds to TRBD1 (6 bases). The ends were cut back, 5 bases at V and 8 bases at J, with 12 bases in the middle. Germline V gene lookup returns CDR1 LGHNT and CDR2 FRNRAP. This CDR3 is 12 amino acids long. The CDR3 sequence: CASGRTDTEAFF. CDR3 sequence (DNA): TGTGCTAGTGGTAGGACAGATACGGAAGCTTTCTTT. The full variable domain, completed using reference TRBV12-5 and TRBJ1-1, is DARVTQTPRHKVTEMGQEVTMRCQPILGHNTVFWYRQTMMQGLELLAYFRNRAPLDDSGMPKDRFSAEMPDATLATLKIQPSEPRDSAVYFCASGRTDTEAFFGQGTRLTVV.

This clonotype has ten or more counts. The chain combines TRBV29-1 with TRBJ1-3; 8 bases map to TRBD1. The length of the CDR3 is 15 residues. In germline, CDR1 is SQVTM, CDR2 ANQGSEA. V lost 5 bases to trimming and J lost 0 bases; unmatched junction nucleotides: 6. The CDR3 DNA reads as TGCAGCGTTCCCGGGACAGGACGCTCTGGAAACACCATATATTTT. Protein: CSVPGTGRSGNTIYF.

The chain combines TRBV2 with TRBJ2-1; 13 bases line up with TRBD2. Germline CDR1 SNHLY, CDR2 FYNNEI. The ends lost 6 bases at V and 6 bases at J; junction bases unmatched: 5. The CDR3 is made up of 15 amino acids. CDR3 loop: CASSLGLAGINEQFF. The CDR3 DNA follows: TGTGCCAGCAGCCTGGGACTAGCGGGAATCAATGAGCAGTTCTTC.

For the CDR3, the DNA is TGTGCCAGCAGCGTAGAGGGGCGGGCTGAAGCTTTCTTT. It is translated as CASSVEGRAEAFF. The J gene is TRBJ1-1, the V gene TRBV9; D possibly corresponds to TRBD1 (5 bases). CDR1 is SGDLS, CDR2 YYNGEE, per germline. V was clipped by 0 bases and J by 6 bases, with 9 bases between them. This CDR3 has 13 residues.

This chain connects TRBV5-1 to TRBJ2-2, with D perhaps TRBD1 (6 bases). CDR1 is SGHRS, CDR2 YFSETQ, per germline. This CDR3 has 17 residues. Trimming cost V 0 bases and J 4 bases, with 16 bases left between them. The chain's CDR3 is CASSLGGQPSVTGELFF. The CDR3 DNA sequence: TGCGCCAGCAGCTTGGGCGGACAGCCATCGGTCACCGGGGAGCTGTTTTTT. The full variable domain, completed using reference TRBV5-1 and TRBJ2-2, is KAGVTQTPRYLIKTRGQQVTLSCSPISGHRSVSWYQQTPGQGLQFLFEYFSETQRNKGNFPGRFSGRQFSNSRSEMNVSTLELGDSALYLCASSLGGQPSVTGELFFGEGSRLTVL.

This chain links TRBV11-2 with TRBJ2-7, with D possibly TRBD1 on 6 matching bases. Germline V lookup: CDR1 SGHAT, CDR2 FQNNGV. With 5 bases removed from V and 7 bases from J, the gap between germline ends came to 21 bases. The CDR3 contains 15 residues. DNA for the CDR3: TGTGCCAGCAGCGACACGACCACAGGGTCGGGTGAGCAGTACTTC. This encodes CASSDTTTGSGEQYF. Full variable domain (outside the CDR3, taken from reference TRBV11-2 and TRBJ2-7): EAGVAQSPRYKIIEKRQSVAFWCNPISGHATLYWYQQILGQGPKLLIQFQNNGVVDDSQLPKDRFSAERLKGVDSTLKIQPAKLEDSAVYLCASSDTTTGSGEQYFGPGTRLTVT.

The chain is built from TRBV7-2 and TRBJ2-7; the match to TRBD2 covers 9 bases. The CDR3 runs to 18 residues. V shed 8 bases, J shed 1 base, and the junction held 18 bases outside the gene matches. Per germline, CDR1 SGHTA and CDR2 FQGNSA. CDR3 loop: CASSLFGLASQLSYEQYF. The CDR3 nucleotides read TGTGCCAGCTCCCTTTTCGGACTAGCGAGCCAACTTTCCTACGAGCAGTACTTC.

Notes on this clonotype: A read error is possible here, since a much larger clone lies one base away. The conserved final phenylalanine or tryptophan is absent from the CDR3, which likely points to a read error. The chain combines TRBV14 with TRBJ2-6; D remains ambiguous. The CDR3 extends over 13 amino acids. Germline assignment: CDR1 SGHDN and CDR2 FVKESK. V was shortened by 4 bases and J by 3 bases, with 4 bases between the two germline ends. CDR3 bases: TGTGCCAGCAGCCCGGTTGGGGCCAACGTCCTGACTTCC. This sequence encodes CASSPVGANVLTS.

This chain uses TRBV7-2 with TRBJ2-5, with TRBD2 matching over 7 bases. Germline V gives CDR1 SGHTA, CDR2 FQGNSA. The trim removed 5 bases at V and 5 bases at J, leaving 14 bases unmatched. This CDR3 region has 16 residues. The CDR3 DNA sequence: TGTGCCAGCAGCCACGGCCGCAGCGGGGTAGGGGAGACCCAGTACTTC. This codes for CASSHGRSGVGETQYF.

This clonotype was found many times. This chain connects TRBV2 to TRBJ1-1, with D unclear. The V gene's germline CDR1 is SNHLY and CDR2 FYNNEI. V lost 7 bases and J lost 4, with 10 bases in between. The CDR3 sequence is 12 residues long. The CDR3 DNA reads as TGTGCCAGCACAGAGGTGGTCACTGAAGCTTTCTTT. Translated, it gives CASTEVVTEAFF.

The V call is TRBV5-6, the J call TRBJ2-7; D remains unclear. CDR1 and CDR2 from the germline V gene are SGHDT and YYEEEE. This CDR3 spans 15 amino acids. Trimming stripped 4 bases from V and 2 bases from J, with 16 bases between. This chain's CDR3 is CASSPPGWGTYEQYF. CDR3 in DNA: TGTGCCAGCAGCCCTCCGGGCTGGGGAACCTACGAGCAGTACTTC.

This chain connects TRBV4-1 to TRBJ1-6; D is possibly TRBD1 (6 bases). The V gene lost 1 base and the J gene lost 9 bases, with 16 bases spanning the gap. The CDR3 extends over 16 amino acids. Germline lookup yields CDR1 MGHRA and CDR2 YSYEKL. The chain's CDR3 is CASSQVGGRRSSPLHF. The CDR3 coding sequence is TGCGCCAGCAGCCAAGTGGGGGGCAGGCGAAGTTCACCCCTCCACTTT.

This clonotype was counted many times. V usage is TRBV2 and J usage is TRBJ2-7; weak D call: TRBD1 (5 bases). CDR3 length: 14 amino acids. The ends were cut back, 7 bases at V and 0 bases at J, with 13 bases in the middle. Germline CDR1 is SNHLY and CDR2 is FYNNEI. Written as DNA, the CDR3 is TGTGCCAGCAAGAAGGGGCTAAGCTCCTACGAGCAGTACTTC. The encoded protein is CASKKGLSSYEQYF.

For this clonotype: A junction boundary mismatches the germline segment, possibly from a read error. The rearrangement joins TRBV25-1 to TRBJ1-6; 7 nucleotides align to TRBD1. The germline CDR1 and CDR2 sequences are MGHDK and SYGVNS. This CDR3 is built from 14 residues. The DNA of the CDR3 is TGCGCCAGCAGCTACAGGGGTTCGGATTCACCCCTCCACTTT. Translation: CASSYRGSDSPLHF.